This T cell receptor beta chain was documented in a study of early T cells in non-severe SARS-CoV-2 infection. TCRdb re-called the 5' RACE reads with MiXCR, one entry per CDR3 protein. Of tens of thousands of distinct CDR3 sequences listed, approximately 5.2% were seen once; the top ten hold around 3.8%. The table lists this clonotype with many counts. Per germline, CDR1 SGDLS and CDR2 YYNGEE. Trimming removed 4 bases from V and 1 base from J; junction bases left unmatched: 7. The CDR3 loop spans 16 amino acids. Sequenced: whole blood. This clonotype was sampled from an adult who was a healthcare worker with PCR-confirmed SARS-CoV-2 infection or an uninfected control (not recorded which). J is TRBJ2-5 and V is TRBV9; 10 nucleotides line up with TRBD2. The CDR3: CASSPGLAEAQETQYF. CDR3 bases: TGTGCCAGCAGCCCCGGACTAGCGGAGGCCCAAGAGACCCAGTACTTC. Variable domain in full (rest from reference TRBV9 and TRBJ2-5): DSGVTQTPKHLITATGQRVTLRCSPRSGDLSVYWYQQSLDQGLQFLIQYYNGEERAKGNILERFSAQQFPDLHSELNLSSLELGDSALYFCASSPGLAEAQETQYFGPGTRLLVL.